These T cell receptor beta chains were read from a single sample in a study of neoadjuvant anti-PD-1 for oral cavity cancer. TCRdb's copy holds only in-frame clones and misses some; the assay was immunoSEQ multiplex PCR. The table records roughly 16,000 clones, under 70% of them present only once. Sequencing was performed on PBMCs, taken before nivolumab (anti-PD-1) treatment. Receptors were obtained from a person aged 40 to 85 with oral cavity squamous cell carcinoma. Each CDR3 is given with its conserved first and last residue. D genes are given only for firm matches. Clone size, where shown, is once, few, many, or a class for clones that have expanded.

>TRBD2|TRBJ2-7|-|TRBV5-4
CASSSLAGGIRVSYEQYF
TGTGCCAGCAGCTCTCTAGCGGGAGGAATTCGGGTCTCCTACGAGCAGTACTTC
>-|TRBJ1-5|few|TRBV9
CASSVETDSDSNQPQHF
TGTGCCAGCAGCGTAGAGACAGATTCAGATAGCAATCAGCCCCAGCATTTT
>-|TRBJ2-7|-|TRBV6-5
CASRTVSYEQYF
TGTGCCAGTCGGACGGTATCCTACGAGCAGTACTTC
>-|TRBJ2-3|-|TRBV5-4
CASSPTTSSTDTQYF
TGTGCCAGCAGCCCCACGACCTCTAGCACAGATACGCAGTATTTT
>-|TRBJ2-7|once|TRBV9
CASSADRGSEQYF
TGTGCCAGCAGCGCCGATCGGGGCTCTGAGCAGTACTTC
>TRBD1|TRBJ1-2|-|TRBV14
CASSQAPQGQLYGYTF
TGTGCCAGCAGCCAAGCGCCCCAGGGACAGCTGTATGGCTACACCTTC
>-|TRBJ1-1|-|TRBV9
CASSVGENTEAFF
TGTGCCAGCAGCGTAGGGGAGAACACTGAAGCTTTCTTT
>TRBD1|TRBJ1-5|-|TRBV7-8
CASSRSTGGYQPQHF
TGTGCCAGCAGCCGGTCGACAGGGGGGTATCAGCCCCAGCATTTT
>-|TRBJ2-7|-|TRBV15
CATSPSRDGSYEQYF
TGTGCCACCAGCCCCTCTAGGGACGGCTCCTACGAGCAGTACTTC
>TRBD2|TRBJ2-1|-|TRBV5-6
CASSLAAAGGLEQFF
TGTGCCAGCAGCTTGGCCGCTGCGGGAGGGTTGGAGCAGTTCTTC
>TRBD1|TRBJ1-2|-|TRBV6-5
CASSPTGARGYTF
TGTGCCAGCAGCCCGACAGGGGCGCGCGGCTACACCTTC
>-|TRBJ2-7|-|TRBV9
CASSVEGSGYEQYF
TGTGCCAGCAGCGTAGAGGGTAGCGGCTACGAGCAGTACTTC
>-|TRBJ2-3|few|TRBV7-3
CASSLIPDDTQYF
TGTGCCAGCAGCTTAATCCCGGACGATACGCAGTATTTT
>-|TRBJ2-3|few|TRBV6-1
CASSDLTTSTDTQYF
TGTGCCAGCAGTGACCTTACCACTAGCACAGATACGCAGTATTTT
>-|TRBJ2-5|-|TRBV7-9
CASNPTLGTQYF
TGTGCCAGCAACCCAACCTTGGGGACCCAGTACTTC
>-|TRBJ2-4|-|TRBV30
CAWSSGTAKNIQYF
TGTGCCTGGAGTTCCGGGACAGCCAAAAACATTCAGTACTTC
>-|TRBJ2-7|-|TRBV18
CASSLRALSDYEQYF
TGTGCCAGCTCACTAAGGGCCCTCTCGGATTACGAGCAGTACTTC
>-|TRBJ1-2|-|TRBV27
CASGRGNYGYTF
TGTGCCAGCGGAAGGGGGAACTATGGCTACACCTTC
>-|TRBJ2-3|few|TRBV7-2
CASSLSLLALGTDTQYF
TGTGCCAGCAGCTTATCACTACTAGCTTTAGGCACAGATACGCAGTATTTT
>TRBD1|TRBJ2-7|few|TRBV6-6
CASNPGQVLGQYF
TGTGCCAGCAATCCGGGACAGGTATTAGGGCAGTACTTC
>-|TRBJ1-4|once|TRBV7-9
CASSLGTFPTNEKLFF
TGTGCCAGCAGCTTGGGAACTTTTCCAACTAATGAAAAACTGTTTTTT
>TRBD2|TRBJ2-7|-|TRBV14
CASSPGNSGSFHEQYF
TGTGCCAGCAGCCCGGGTAATAGCGGGAGTTTCCACGAGCAGTACTTC
>-|TRBJ1-1|-|TRBV5-1
CASSLSGDTEAFF
TGCGCCAGCAGCTTGTCAGGGGACACTGAAGCTTTCTTT
>TRBD1|TRBJ1-1|few|TRBV2
CASSSSRTGNTEAFF
TGTGCCAGCAGTTCTTCTCGGACAGGGAACACTGAAGCTTTCTTT
>-|TRBJ1-4|-|TRBV7-8
CASSFPTTSTNEKLFF
TGTGCCAGCAGCTTCCCCACCACTTCAACTAATGAAAAACTGTTTTTT
>TRBD2|TRBJ2-3|-|TRBV9
CASNVGGTDTQYF
TGTGCCAGCAACGTGGGAGGGACAGATACGCAGTATTTT
>TRBD1|TRBJ1-2|-|TRBV6-5
CASRPHRGRVYGYTF
TGTGCCAGCAGGCCGCACAGGGGGCGCGTCTATGGCTACACCTTC
>-|TRBJ2-6|once|TRBV6-5
CASGEQGANVLTF
TGTGCCAGCGGAGAACAGGGGGCCAACGTCCTGACTTTC
>TRBD1|TRBJ2-1|-|TRBV6-5
CASSYSLWTGSEQFF
TGTGCCAGCAGTTACTCCCTATGGACAGGGTCCGAGCAGTTCTTC
>-|TRBJ2-2|-|TRBV13
CASSSRPGELFF
TGTGCCAGCAGCTCCCGCCCCGGGGAGCTGTTTTTT
>-|TRBJ1-5|-|TRBV15
CATSSITRDQPQHF
TGTGCCACCAGCAGTATCACTAGGGATCAGCCCCAGCATTTT
>-|TRBJ1-2|few|TRBV5-1
CASSFNRDYGYTF
TGCGCCAGCAGCTTCAACAGAGACTATGGCTACACCTTC
>TRBD2|TRBJ2-1|-|TRBV30
CAWSVWLAGGGGEQFF
TGTGCCTGGAGTGTATGGCTAGCGGGAGGCGGAGGGGAGCAGTTCTTC
>TRBD1|TRBJ1-5|-|TRBV27
CASSLGTGGDWPQHF
TGTGCCAGCAGTCTCGGGACAGGGGGTGATTGGCCCCAGCATTTT
>-|TRBJ2-7|few|TRBV6-5
CASRDPPEVEQYF
TGTGCCAGCAGGGACCCACCGGAGGTTGAGCAGTACTTC
>-|TRBJ2-1|-|TRBV5-1
CASSPRLGDNEQFF
TGCGCCAGCAGCCCCCGACTAGGGGACAATGAGCAGTTCTTC
>TRBD2|TRBJ2-7|-|TRBV5-1
CASSLAGVAGSVEQYF
TGCGCCAGCAGCCTCGCGGGAGTAGCGGGATCGGTCGAGCAGTACTTC
>-|TRBJ1-1|once|TRBV29-1
CSVTGNTEAFF
TGCAGCGTTACAGGGAACACTGAAGCTTTCTTT
>-|TRBJ2-7|-|TRBV6-6
CASRLRQASSYEQYF
TGTGCCAGCAGACTACGACAGGCAAGCTCCTACGAGCAGTACTTC
>TRBD2|TRBJ2-7|-|TRBV9
CASSVESRGTLSEQYF
TGTGCCAGCAGCGTAGAGTCGCGGGGGACGCTCTCCGAGCAGTACTTC